The 9 T cell receptor beta chains below come from one sample, sequenced in a study of spatial heterogeneity in lung cancer. The time point: sample taken at primary tumor resection. Frozen PBMC, nontumor lung or tumor provided whole RNA, which was sequenced unsorted. TCRdb analysed the 5' RACE reads with MiXCR anew, one entry per CDR3 protein. The table shows 9,500 to 11,000 distinct CDR3 sequences, with approximately 25% occurring only once. The sample consisted of PBMCs, taken at surgery. The origin of the receptors is a female donor with early-stage non-small cell lung cancer.

This clonotype has ten or more counts. V gene TRBV18 combines with J gene TRBJ2-7; either TRBD1 or TRBD2 may fit D (5 bases each). CDR3 length equals 16 residues. V dropped 1 base and J dropped 0 bases, with 13 bases sitting between them. In germline, CDR1 is KGHSH, CDR2 LQKENI. The CDR3 DNA sequence: TGTGCCAGCTCACCACTTGGACTGGACAACTCCTACGAGCAGTACTTC. Protein: CASSPLGLDNSYEQYF.

The V call is TRBV4-1, the J call TRBJ1-1; tentatively, D is TRBD1 (6 bases). The CDR3 spans 13 residues. Trimming shortened V by 6 bases and J by 4 bases, and 12 bases separated the two germline ends. Germline-derived CDR1 and CDR2 are MGHRA and YSYEKL. The CDR3 loop reads CASRRGAGTEAFF. CDR3 DNA sequence: TGCGCCAGCAGGAGGGGGGCTGGCACTGAAGCTTTCTTT.

The chain combines TRBV30 with TRBJ1-2, with 8 bases fitting TRBD1. The CDR3 has 17 amino acids. The germline V gene has CDR1 GTSNPN and CDR2 SVGIG (reference sequence). V shed 0 bases, J shed 7 bases, and the junction held 16 bases outside the gene matches. The CDR3, as DNA: TGTGCCTGGAGTGTATTCCCCCCCAGGGGGCCCCGTTCTGGCTACACCTTC. Protein: CAWSVFPPRGPRSGYTF. Full variable domain (missing parts from reference TRBV30 and TRBJ1-2): SQTIHQWPATLVQPVGSPLSLECTVEGTSNPNLYWYRQAAGRGLQLLFYSVGIGQISSEVPQNLSASRPQDRQFILSSKKLLLSDSGFYLCAWSVFPPRGPRSGYTFGSGTRLTVV.

This clonotype ranks as medium-sized. The V call is TRBV12-3 or TRBV12-4, the J call TRBJ2-7; TRBD2 agrees at 7 bases. J lost 0 bases, V lost 3 bases, and 11 bases had no gene match. This CDR3 region has 17 residues. Here the CDR3 reads CASSLLYPTSRSYEQYF. CDR3 nucleotides: TGTGCCAGCAGTTTGCTCTATCCGACTAGCCGCTCCTACGAGCAGTACTTC.

The table lists this clonotype with many counts. The rearrangement uses TRBV12-3 or TRBV12-4 and TRBJ2-3; 7 positions agree with TRBD2. CDR3 size: 13 residues. With V trimmed by 5 bases and J by 4 bases, 3 bases remained unmatched. DNA of the CDR3: TGTGCCAGCAGTCTGGGAGGGGCAGATACGCAGTATTTT. This translates into CASSLGGADTQYF.

This chain connects TRBV7-2 to TRBJ2-1, with TRBD2 identical over 7 bases. Germline lookup yields CDR1 SGHTA and CDR2 FQGNSA. The CDR3 has 16 amino acids. V was pared by 4 bases and J by 0 bases, with 6 bases of the junction left unmatched. As DNA, the CDR3 is TGTGCCAGCAGCTATCGAGCGGGGAGCTCCTACAATGAGCAGTTCTTC. Translating gives CASSYRAGSSYNEQFF.

This clonotype is deemed medium-sized (0.01 to 0.1%). The chain employs TRBV5-1 and TRBJ2-2; D gene uncertain. Trimming left V 0 bases short and J 0 bases short, with 6 bases between. The CDR3 has 15 residues. From germline, CDR1 is SGHRS and CDR2 YFSETQ. DNA for the CDR3: TGCGCCAGCAGCTTGGCCGAAACGAACACCGGGGAGCTGTTTTTT. It codes for CASSLAETNTGELFF.

This clonotype showed up just a few times. The chain uses TRBV4-3 and TRBJ2-1; 12 nucleotides line up with TRBD2. The CDR3 is made up of 18 amino acids. The germline V gene has CDR1 LGHNA and CDR2 YSLEER. V was pared by 0 bases and J by 7 bases, with 10 bases of the junction left unmatched. CDR3 DNA: TGCGCCAGCAGCCAAGAAGTCCCCCTAGCGGGAGGGCCTAATGAGCAGTTCTTC. The encoded protein is CASSQEVPLAGGPNEQFF.

A remark on this clonotype: No DNA is shown, since the ends of the CDR3 on it are uncertain; the CDR3 is the one TCRdb lists. The genes are TRBV20-1 and TRBJ2-2; TRBD2, the D gene given by the table, was not confirmed from the DNA. The CDR3 length equals 16 residues, ends included. Germline CDR1 is DFQATT and CDR2 is SNEGSKA (reference sequence). CDR3 sequence reads: CSASGTSGRVTGSCFF.